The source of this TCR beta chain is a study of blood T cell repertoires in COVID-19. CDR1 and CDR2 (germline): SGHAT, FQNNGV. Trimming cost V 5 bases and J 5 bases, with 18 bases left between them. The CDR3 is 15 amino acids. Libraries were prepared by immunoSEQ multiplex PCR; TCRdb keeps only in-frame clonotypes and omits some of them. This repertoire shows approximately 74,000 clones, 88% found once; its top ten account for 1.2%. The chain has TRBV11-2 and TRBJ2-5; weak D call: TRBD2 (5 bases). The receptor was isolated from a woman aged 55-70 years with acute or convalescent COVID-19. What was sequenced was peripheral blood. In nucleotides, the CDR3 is TGTGCCAGCAGCAGAGCGCCTAGCTTTTCCGAGACCCAGTACTTC. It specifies CASSRAPSFSETQYF.